The 31 T cell receptor beta chains reported below all come from one sample, sequenced in a study of shared clonotypes between healthy human individuals. The assay was immunoSEQ multiplex PCR, and TCRdb's table has in-frame clones only and misses some. The sample records some 2,000,000 clones, 95% being singletons. Sequences were obtained from naive CD4+ T cells sorted from blood. As for subset: CD45RA+ positively selected. Every receptor here comes from a man aged 18 to 30 in good health.

The chain couples TRBV2 to TRBJ2-7; 11 bases map to TRBD1. Germline CDR1 reads SNHLY; CDR2 reads FYNNEI. The CDR3 sequence is 14 residues long. J lost 7 bases, V lost 6 bases, and 8 bases had no gene match. This CDR3 reads CASRGTGGSGEQYF. The CDR3, as DNA: TGTGCCAGCAGAGGGACAGGGGGGTCAGGAGAGCAGTACTTC.

The chain employs TRBV5-1 and TRBJ2-3; tentatively, D is TRBD1 (6 bases). This CDR3 spans 14 amino acids. Germline assignment: CDR1 SGHRS and CDR2 YFSETQ. Trimming cost V 1 base and J 6 bases, with 12 bases left between them. This CDR3 reads CASSLMTGGDTQYF. The CDR3 DNA reads as TGCGCCAGCAGCTTGATGACAGGTGGGGATACGCAGTATTTT.

The chain couples TRBV25-1 to TRBJ1-1; 10 bases match TRBD1. V dropped 10 bases and J dropped 6; count of bases not matched to a gene: 8. Germline loops: CDR1 MGHDK, CDR2 SYGVNS. The CDR3 has 13 residues. The CDR3 loop is CATWGQGLPEAFF. CDR3 bases: TGTGCCACCTGGGGACAGGGGTTGCCTGAAGCTTTCTTT.

The V and J genes are TRBV5-4 and TRBJ1-1, with no clear D. V lost 2 bases and J 2 bases, leaving 10 bases between the germline ends. The CDR3 consists of 14 residues. CDR1 and CDR2 (germline): SGHNT, YYREEE (reference sequence). The CDR3 coding sequence is TGTGCCAGCAGCTTCCTGGACGGAAACACTGAAGCTTTCTTT. Encoded protein: CASSFLDGNTEAFF.

J is TRBJ2-7 and V is TRBV5-6, with 11 bases matching TRBD2. V shed 3 bases, J shed 6 bases, and the junction held 5 bases outside the gene matches. Per germline, CDR1 SGHDT and CDR2 YYEEEE. The CDR3 contains 14 residues. The chain's CDR3 is CASSSSSGGAEQYF. The CDR3 DNA reads as TGTGCCAGCAGCTCAAGTAGCGGGGGGGCCGAGCAGTACTTC.

The chain joins TRBV2 to TRBJ2-5; no clear D gene. V shed 6 bases and J shed 2 bases, with 13 bases lying between them. The CDR3 has 14 amino acids. Germline CDR1 and CDR2: SNHLY and FYNNEI. CDR3 loop: CASRLGRVQETQYF. CDR3 bases: TGTGCCAGCAGATTGGGTAGGGTTCAAGAGACCCAGTACTTC.

In regard to this clone: Other DNA sequences in this specimen translate into the identical CDR3. The chain recombines TRBV7-9 with TRBJ1-6, with D perhaps matching TRBD1 (5 bases). Germline V gene lookup returns CDR1 SEHNR and CDR2 FQNEAQ (reference sequence). With 1 base removed from V and 7 bases from J, the gap between germline ends came to 11 bases. The CDR3 is 15 amino acids. The chain's CDR3 is CASSLVGGGNSPLHF. In nucleotides, the CDR3 is TGTGCCAGCAGCTTAGTTGGGGGAGGGAATTCACCCCTCCACTTT.

About this clone: Within the sample, other DNA sequences also encode this same CDR3. This chain uses TRBV29-1 with TRBJ1-4; no reliable D call. The CDR3 consists of 12 residues. Germline CDR1 SQVTM, CDR2 ANQGSEA. Trimming cost V 4 bases and J 8 bases, with 11 bases left between them. The CDR3: CSVGQLGEKLFF. Here the CDR3 DNA reads TGCAGCGTTGGACAACTGGGGGAAAAACTGTTTTTT.

The rearrangement joins TRBV7-6 to TRBJ2-7; TRBD1 matches at 10 bases. This CDR3 contains 15 residues. In germline, CDR1 is SGHVS, CDR2 FNYEAQ. V trimming: 5 bases; J trimming: 0 bases; junction bases outside the gene matches: 4. CDR3 DNA: TGTGCCAGCAGCACCGGGACAGGGGTCTCCTACGAGCAGTACTTC. Protein: CASSTGTGVSYEQYF.

V usage is TRBV9 and J usage is TRBJ2-5; 9 positions match TRBD2. The germline gives CDR1 SGDLS, CDR2 YYNGEE. With V trimmed by 3 bases and J by 2 bases, 11 bases remained unmatched. CDR3 size: 17 residues. In DNA, the CDR3 is TGTGCCAGCAGCGCCCCACTAGCGGGTAAGGATCAAGAGACCCAGTACTTC. It is translated as CASSAPLAGKDQETQYF.

The CDR3: CASSPTGGRRTWTEAFF. The CDR3 DNA follows: TGTGCCAGTAGCCCTACAGGGGGCAGGCGAACTTGGACTGAAGCTTTCTTT. V is TRBV5-4 and J is TRBJ1-1, with TRBD1 identical over 9 bases. Trimming removed 8 bases from V and 5 bases from J; junction bases left unmatched: 19. The CDR3 runs to 17 residues. Per the germline V gene, CDR1 is SGHNT and CDR2 is YYREEE (reference sequence). The variable domain in full, with the rest retrieved from reference TRBV5-4 and TRBJ1-1, is ETGVTQSPTHLIKTRGQQVTLRCSSQSGHNTVSWYQQALGQGPQFIFQYYREEENGRGNFPPRFSGLQFPNYSSELNVNALELDDSALYLCASSPTGGRRTWTEAFFGQGTRLTVV.

This clone was counted between two and nine times. V and J are TRBV9 and TRBJ2-7; D is perhaps TRBD1 (6 bases). The CDR3 contains 15 residues. Germline CDR1 and CDR2: SGDLS and YYNGEE. Trimming took off 0 bases at V and 0 bases at J, with 10 bases between the two ends. Written as DNA, the CDR3 is TGTGCCAGCAGCGTAGCTGGACAGAGCTCCTACGAGCAGTACTTC. Residues: CASSVAGQSSYEQYF.

The chain recombines TRBV27 with TRBJ2-7; D perhaps matches TRBD1 (5 bases). Trimming took off 5 bases at V and 1 base at J, with 15 bases between the two ends. The CDR3 length is 15 residues. Germline values: CDR1 MNHEY, CDR2 SMNVEV (reference sequence). CDR3 bases: TGTGCCAGCAGTCCAGAATTTGGGGCGTCCTACGAGCAGTACTTC. Its translation is CASSPEFGASYEQYF.

The chain carries TRBV5-1 and TRBJ2-5; TRBD1 agrees at 10 bases. The J call may be wrong; the DNA end is better matched by TRBJ2-7. The CDR3 loop spans 16 amino acids. CDR1 and CDR2 (germline): SGHRS, YFSETQ. For the CDR3, the DNA is TGCGCCAGCAGCCCGATCGGAGGACAGGGGGCCTACGAGCAGTACTTC. Translating it yields CASSPIGGQGAYEQYF.

The chain employs TRBV5-6 and TRBJ2-3; TRBD2 aligns across 9 bases. The V and J ends lost 1 base and 0 bases, in that order; junction bases with no gene match: 6. The CDR3 totals 17 residues. CDR1 and CDR2 (germline): SGHDT, YYEEEE. The CDR3 reads CASSLNGGRGSTDTQYF. The CDR3 DNA reads TGTGCCAGCAGCTTGAACGGCGGGAGGGGAAGCACAGATACGCAGTATTTT.

The V gene is TRBV7-9, the J gene TRBJ2-7; either TRBD1 or TRBD2 may fit D (5 bases each). Germline assignment: CDR1 SEHNR and CDR2 FQNEAQ (reference sequence). The CDR3 is 15 amino acids. Deletions cut 2 bases from V and 0 bases from J, with 11 bases between. Here the CDR3 reads CASSLSGSGSYEQYF. The CDR3 coding sequence is TGTGCCAGCAGCTTATCAGGGAGCGGCTCCTACGAGCAGTACTTC.

The chain employs TRBV5-5 and TRBJ2-1; D perhaps matches TRBD2 (6 bases). V lost 4 bases, J lost 0 bases, and 11 bases lay in between. CDR1 is SGHKS and CDR2 is YYEKEE in the germline V gene (reference sequence). The CDR3 is 15 residues long. Here the CDR3 reads CASSISGSSYNEQFF. CDR3 nucleotide sequence: TGTGCCAGCAGCATTAGCGGTAGCTCCTACAATGAGCAGTTCTTC.

The V and J genes are TRBV18 and TRBJ2-2; TRBD1 aligns across 8 bases. Germline V lookup: CDR1 KGHSH, CDR2 LQKENI. The ends lost 6 bases at V and 7 bases at J; junction bases unmatched: 10. CDR3 length equals 15 residues. CDR3 DNA sequence: TGTGCCAGCTCTCTTGGACAGGGTCCTGTCGGGGAGCTGTTTTTT. Its translation: CASSLGQGPVGELFF.

The chain couples TRBV7-9 to TRBJ2-3; D not resolved. The germline V gene encodes CDR1 SEHNR and CDR2 FQNEAQ (reference sequence). The CDR3 is made up of 12 amino acids. The ends were cut back, 7 bases at V and 1 base at J, with 6 bases in the middle. Here the CDR3 reads CASNAGTDTQYF. For the CDR3, the DNA is TGTGCCAGCAACGCAGGCACAGATACGCAGTATTTT. The whole variable domain, filled in from reference TRBV7-9 and TRBJ2-3, reads DTGVSQNPRHKITKRGQNVTFRCDPISEHNRLYWYRQTLGQGPEFLTYFQNEAQLEKSRLLSDRFSAERPKGSFSTLEIQRTEQGDSAMYLCASNAGTDTQYFGPGTRLTVL.

The rearrangement joins TRBV7-9 to TRBJ2-5; TRBD1 is a possible D gene (6 bases). The CDR3 contains 15 residues. Germline-derived CDR1 and CDR2 are SEHNR and FQNEAQ (reference sequence). V dropped 3 bases and J dropped 5 bases, with 16 bases sitting between them. CDR3 in DNA: TGTGCCAGCAGCTTGAAAGACAGGTTCGGGGAGACCCAGTACTTC. It encodes CASSLKDRFGETQYF. The full variable domain, in which reference TRBV7-9 and TRBJ2-5 provide the parts outside the CDR3, is DTGVSQNPRHKITKRGQNVTFRCDPISEHNRLYWYRQTLGQGPEFLTYFQNEAQLEKSRLLSDRFSAERPKGSFSTLEIQRTEQGDSAMYLCASSLKDRFGETQYFGPGTRLLVL.

The chain uses TRBV28 and TRBJ2-5, with TRBD1 identical over 11 bases. Germline loops: CDR1 MDHEN, CDR2 SYDVKM. The ends lost 8 bases at V and 1 base at J; junction bases unmatched: 6. This CDR3 is 15 amino acids long. The CDR3 DNA reads TGTGCCAGCGGACAGGGGGCGCGTTTCCAAGAGACCCAGTACTTC. Translating it yields CASGQGARFQETQYF.

A word on this clone: At the DNA level, this CDR3 is encoded by other sequences in the same sample as well. V and J are TRBV7-2 and TRBJ2-5; TRBD1 is a possible D gene (6 bases). Germline V gives CDR1 SGHTA, CDR2 FQGNSA. V lost 6 bases, J lost 4 bases, and 12 bases lay in between. The CDR3 runs 13 residues. The CDR3 nucleotides read TGTGCCAGCAGTCTAGGGGGTCGAGAGACCCAGTACTTC. It codes for CASSLGGRETQYF.

The sample holds one count of this clone. The same CDR3 arises from other DNA sequences in this sample as well. The rearrangement uses TRBV6-5 and TRBJ1-6; no firm D call. There are 16 residues in the CDR3. The germline V gene encodes CDR1 MNHEY and CDR2 SVGAGI. Trimming took 3 bases from V and 0 from J, leaving 9 bases between them. The CDR3 spells CASSYSGSSYNSPLHF. The CDR3 DNA reads as TGTGCCAGCAGTTATTCGGGGAGCTCCTATAATTCACCCCTCCACTTT.

The gene calls are TRBV7-2 and TRBJ2-7, with TRBD1 as a possible D gene (5 bases). Between the trimmed V and J ends, which lost 1 base and 7 bases, there was a span of 8 bases. Germline lookup yields CDR1 SGHTA and CDR2 FQGNSA. CDR3 length: 12 amino acids. In DNA form, the CDR3 reads TGTGCCAGCAGCTTAGACCAGGGTGAGCAGTACTTC. This sequence encodes CASSLDQGEQYF.

The chain links TRBV5-8 to TRBJ2-7; 10 bases line up with TRBD2. The germline CDR1 and CDR2 sequences are SGHTS and YDEGEE. The CDR3 runs 16 residues. The V segment lost 0 bases and the J segment 3 bases; nucleotides outside the gene matches: 6. CDR3 sequence: CASSLATLAGNYEQYF. For the CDR3, the DNA is TGTGCCAGCAGCTTGGCCACACTAGCGGGAAACTACGAGCAGTACTTC.

The DNA for the CDR3 is TGTGCCAGCAGTTTTGACAGGCACCGTTCCGAAAAACTGTTTTTT. Translated: CASSFDRHRSEKLFF. The chain employs TRBV27 and TRBJ1-4, with a weak D call TRBD1 (6 bases). The germline V gene encodes CDR1 MNHEY and CDR2 SMNVEV (reference sequence). The CDR3 covers 15 residues. V lost 3 bases and J lost 8, with 16 bases in between.

J is TRBJ2-7 and V is TRBV6-6, with 10 bases aligning to TRBD1. The germline V gene has CDR1 MNHNY and CDR2 SVGAGI (reference sequence). V shed 5 bases, J shed 4 bases, and the junction held 8 bases outside the gene matches. The CDR3 has 15 residues. The DNA for the CDR3 is TGTGCCAGCAGTACCGAGGACAGGGGGGATTACGAGCAGTACTTC. Amino acids: CASSTEDRGDYEQYF.

The chain has TRBV29-1 and TRBJ1-1; D perhaps matches TRBD1 (6 bases). Trimming cost V 6 bases and J 6 bases, with 17 bases left between them. The CDR3 consists of 13 residues. Germline-derived CDR1 and CDR2 are SQVTM and ANQGSEA. In nucleotides, the CDR3 is TGCAGCGTCCGGGACAACCCGTCCGCTGAAGCTTTCTTT. Translated, it gives CSVRDNPSAEAFF.

The CDR3 DNA sequence: TGTGCCAGCAGCCGCTACCGTCGGGACAGCCCTTTTAGCAATCAGCCCCAGCATTTT. The encoded protein is CASSRYRRDSPFSNQPQHF. The chain carries TRBV27 and TRBJ1-5; 7 nucleotides align to TRBD1. This CDR3 has 19 amino acids. V lost 6 bases, J lost 0 bases, and 17 bases stayed unmatched. CDR1 and CDR2 (germline): MNHEY, SMNVEV (reference sequence).

V is TRBV7-2 and J is TRBJ1-1; D may be TRBD1 (5 bases). Germline assignment: CDR1 SGHTA and CDR2 FQGNSA. The CDR3 consists of 16 residues. V was trimmed by 3 bases and J by 2 bases, leaving 16 bases between them. CDR3 nucleotides: TGTGCCAGCAGCTTCCCACAGGCAACGGTCAACACTGAAGCTTTCTTT. Translation gives CASSFPQATVNTEAFF.

A note on this clone: This may arise from a read error, as a much more abundant clone is one base away. The J gene is TRBJ2-7, the V gene TRBV2, with no clear D. This CDR3 contains 15 residues. Germline assignment: CDR1 SNHLY and CDR2 FYNNEI. CDR3 protein: CASSRETFGSYEQHF. In DNA form, the CDR3 reads TGTGCCAGCAGTCGAGAGACGTTCGGTTCCTACGAGCAGCACTTC. The full variable domain, with the rest looked up from reference TRBV2 and TRBJ2-7, is EPEVTQTPSHQVTQMGQEVILRCVPISNHLYFYWYRQILGQKVEFLVSFYNNEISEKSEIFDDQFSVERPDGSNFTLKIRSTKLEDSAMYFCASSRETFGSYEQHFGPGTRLTVT.